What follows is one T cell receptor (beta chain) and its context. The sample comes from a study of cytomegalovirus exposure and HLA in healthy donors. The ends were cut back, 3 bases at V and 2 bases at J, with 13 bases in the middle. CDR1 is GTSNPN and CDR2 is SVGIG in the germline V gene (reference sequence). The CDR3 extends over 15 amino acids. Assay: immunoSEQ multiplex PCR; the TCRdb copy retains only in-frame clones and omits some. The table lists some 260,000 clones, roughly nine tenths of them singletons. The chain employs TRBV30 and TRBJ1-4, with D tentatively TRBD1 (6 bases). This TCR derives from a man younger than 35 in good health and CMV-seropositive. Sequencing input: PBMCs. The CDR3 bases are TGTGCCTGGAGCCTTTCCGGGGGCACTAATGAAAAACTGTTTTTT. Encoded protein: CAWSLSGGTNEKLFF.